This passage covers 3 T cell receptor beta chains from one sample sequenced in a study of blood T cell repertoires in COVID-19 (TCRdb year 2020). The library came from the immunoSEQ multiplex PCR assay. TCRdb re-hosts the immuneACCESS table, in-frame sequences only. Its copies lack some clones; in the studies checked, an unresolved V gene accounts for under half of them, and the cause for the rest is not known. The sample contains about 180,000 clones, around 80% of them found a single time. Of the sample, around 11% is held by the ten largest clones. Sequencing used peripheral blood. Receptors originate from a woman aged 80 or over with COVID-19, enrolled during active disease.

The V call is TRBV11-1, the J call TRBJ1-2, with TRBD1 as a possible D gene (5 bases). The germline V and J ends were trimmed by 2 bases and 2 bases, with 12 bases remaining between them. The CDR3 is made up of 15 amino acids. Germline V CDR1 and CDR2: SGHAT, FQDESV (reference sequence). The CDR3 nucleotides read TGTGCCAGCAGCTTAACTTCCGGGGGGAACTATGGCTACACCTTC. Its protein is CASSLTSGGNYGYTF.

The J gene is TRBJ2-1, the V gene TRBV7-6; perhaps TRBD1 as D (6 bases). The CDR3 is made up of 15 amino acids. Germline values: CDR1 SGHVS, CDR2 FNYEAQ. V was trimmed by 2 bases and J by 10 bases, leaving 18 bases between them. CDR3 residues: CASSLQQGALREQFF. CDR3 nucleotides: TGTGCCAGCAGCTTACAACAGGGCGCCCTTAGAGAGCAGTTCTTC.

V is TRBV7-9 and J is TRBJ1-4; 7 bases agree with TRBD1. This CDR3 region has 15 residues. With V trimmed by 5 bases and J by 5 bases, 8 bases remained unmatched. CDR1 and CDR2 (germline): SEHNR, FQNEAQ (reference sequence). The CDR3 protein is CASSRIEGQNEKLFF. The DNA for the CDR3 is TGTGCCAGCAGCCGAATTGAGGGACAGAATGAAAAACTGTTTTTT.